A selection of T cell receptor beta chains follows, all from one sample in a study of cytomegalovirus exposure and HLA in healthy donors. Produced via immunoSEQ multiplex PCR; TCRdb's table is partial and in-frame only. This table holds about 150,000 clones, roughly 83% found once. The material sequenced was PBMCs. The receptor source for this set is a man aged 30 to 45 in good health and CMV-seropositive. The CDR3 runs from the conserved cysteine through the conserved F or W. Fields, in order: V gene, D gene, clone size, J gene, CDR3 DNA, CDR3 protein. D genes are given only for firm matches. Not every row has a clone size; where given, it reads once, few, many or a size class.

v_call: TRBV6-1; d_call: TRBD1; clone_size: -; j_call: TRBJ1-5; cdr3_nt: TGTGCCAGCAGCTTAGCAACAGGGGGCGGTCAGCCCCAGCATTTT; cdr3_aa: CASSLATGGGQPQHF
v_call: TRBV5-1; d_call: TRBD1; clone_size: -; j_call: TRBJ2-7; cdr3_nt: TGCGCCAGCAGCCCGGGACAGCTTTTCTACGAGCAGTACTTC; cdr3_aa: CASSPGQLFYEQYF
v_call: TRBV4-1; d_call: -; clone_size: -; j_call: TRBJ1-2; cdr3_nt: TGCGCCAGCAGCCTGACCGCCGAGGAGGCTAACTATGGCTACACCTTC; cdr3_aa: CASSLTAEEANYGYTF
v_call: TRBV6-1; d_call: -; clone_size: -; j_call: TRBJ1-3; cdr3_nt: TGTACCAGCGGACAGAAAGGAAACACCATATATTTT; cdr3_aa: CTSGQKGNTIYF
v_call: TRBV7-9; d_call: TRBD2; clone_size: -; j_call: TRBJ2-7; cdr3_nt: TGTGCCAGCAGCTGGACTAGCGGGAGGGCCGGCGAGCAGTACTTC; cdr3_aa: CASSWTSGRAGEQYF
v_call: TRBV11-2; d_call: -; clone_size: -; j_call: TRBJ1-1; cdr3_nt: TGTGCCAGCAGCTTTGTTGCAGAATCTTTCTTT; cdr3_aa: CASSFVAESFF
v_call: TRBV7-9; d_call: -; clone_size: -; j_call: TRBJ1-3; cdr3_nt: TGTTCCAGCAGCGAGGGCAACACCATATATTTT; cdr3_aa: CSSSEGNTIYF
v_call: TRBV2; d_call: -; clone_size: -; j_call: TRBJ1-1; cdr3_nt: TGTGCCAGCAGGGCGGGGTACACTGAAGCTTTCTTT; cdr3_aa: CASRAGYTEAFF
v_call: TRBV30; d_call: TRBD1; clone_size: -; j_call: TRBJ2-7; cdr3_nt: TGTGCCTGGAAAAGACAGGGAATCTCCTACGAGCAGTACTTC; cdr3_aa: CAWKRQGISYEQYF
v_call: TRBV7-9; d_call: -; clone_size: -; j_call: TRBJ1-1; cdr3_nt: TGTGCCAGCAGCCTGGACAGAATGAACACTGAAGCTTTCTTT; cdr3_aa: CASSLDRMNTEAFF
v_call: TRBV10-2; d_call: TRBD2; clone_size: -; j_call: TRBJ2-5; cdr3_nt: TGCGCCAGCAGTGAGCCCACTAGCGGGAACCAAGAGACCCAGTACTTC; cdr3_aa: CASSEPTSGNQETQYF
v_call: TRBV2; d_call: -; clone_size: few; j_call: TRBJ1-1; cdr3_nt: TGTGCCAGCAGTTTTGGCGGGGGTAACTGGGGAGCTTTCTTT; cdr3_aa: CASSFGGGNWGAFF
v_call: TRBV12-5; d_call: -; clone_size: -; j_call: TRBJ1-5; cdr3_nt: TGTGCTAGTGGTTTGGCCCGGACAGCGTATAGCAATCAGCCCCAGCATTTT; cdr3_aa: CASGLARTAYSNQPQHF
v_call: TRBV6-1; d_call: -; clone_size: -; j_call: TRBJ1-6; cdr3_nt: TGTGCCAGCAGGGGGGGAATTTCACCCCTCCACTTT; cdr3_aa: CASRGGISPLHF
v_call: TRBV10-3; d_call: -; clone_size: -; j_call: TRBJ1-2; cdr3_nt: TGTGCCATCAGTGAGTCAACGACGACTGCCTATGTCTACACCTTC; cdr3_aa: CAISESTTTAYVYTF
v_call: TRBV27; d_call: -; clone_size: -; j_call: TRBJ1-6; cdr3_nt: TGTGCCAGCAGTGTGACTGGCCTCCGCAATCCCTCCTATAATTCACCCCTCCACTTT; cdr3_aa: CASSVTGLRNPSYNSPLHF
v_call: TRBV7-6; d_call: TRBD1; clone_size: -; j_call: TRBJ2-1; cdr3_nt: TGTGCCAGCAGCGACAGGGGGCTTTACTACAATGAGCAGTTCTTC; cdr3_aa: CASSDRGLYYNEQFF
v_call: TRBV5-1; d_call: TRBD2; clone_size: -; j_call: TRBJ2-5; cdr3_nt: TGCGCCAGCAGCTTGGGCGGGGGTCGAGAGACCCAGTACTTC; cdr3_aa: CASSLGGGRETQYF
v_call: TRBV30; d_call: -; clone_size: -; j_call: TRBJ1-5; cdr3_nt: TGTGCCTGGAACGGACAGATAGCTAGCAATCAGCCCCAGCATTTT; cdr3_aa: CAWNGQIASNQPQHF
v_call: TRBV4-2; d_call: TRBD2; clone_size: -; j_call: TRBJ2-1; cdr3_nt: TGTGCCAGCAGCGAGACTAGCGGGGGGAACAATGAGCAGTTCTTC; cdr3_aa: CASSETSGGNNEQFF
v_call: TRBV7-3; d_call: TRBD2; clone_size: -; j_call: TRBJ2-3; cdr3_nt: TGTGCCAGCAGCCACGGGACTAGCGGACGAGATACGCAGTATTTT; cdr3_aa: CASSHGTSGRDTQYF
v_call: TRBV28; d_call: -; clone_size: -; j_call: TRBJ2-1; cdr3_nt: TGTGCCAGCAGCCCACGGGGGTCCTACAATGAGCAGTTCTTC; cdr3_aa: CASSPRGSYNEQFF
v_call: TRBV7-6; d_call: TRBD1; clone_size: -; j_call: TRBJ1-3; cdr3_nt: TGTGCCAGCAGCTTAGAGGGACAGGGAAGGGGAAACACCATATATTTT; cdr3_aa: CASSLEGQGRGNTIYF
v_call: TRBV2; d_call: TRBD2; clone_size: -; j_call: TRBJ2-1; cdr3_nt: TGTGCCAGCAGTGAGACGGGACTAGCGGGAGTGGGTGAGCAGTTCTTC; cdr3_aa: CASSETGLAGVGEQFF
v_call: TRBV27; d_call: -; clone_size: -; j_call: TRBJ1-5; cdr3_nt: TGTGCCAGCAGGTCCGTTGGAGATAATGGTCAGCCCCAGCATTTT; cdr3_aa: CASRSVGDNGQPQHF
v_call: TRBV7-2; d_call: TRBD1; clone_size: -; j_call: TRBJ1-2; cdr3_nt: TGTGCCAGTTCCCCGCGAGGGGGCATTGACTATGGCTACACCTTC; cdr3_aa: CASSPRGGIDYGYTF
v_call: TRBV7-8; d_call: -; clone_size: -; j_call: TRBJ1-3; cdr3_nt: TGTGCCAGCAGCTCGGCTGACAGAGAGACTGGAAACACCATATATTTT; cdr3_aa: CASSSADRETGNTIYF
v_call: TRBV25-1; d_call: -; clone_size: -; j_call: TRBJ1-2; cdr3_nt: TGTGCCAGCAGTGAATATGAGCTGGACTATGGCTACACCTTC; cdr3_aa: CASSEYELDYGYTF
v_call: TRBV6-5; d_call: -; clone_size: -; j_call: TRBJ1-1; cdr3_nt: TGTGCCAGCAGTCCCTCCAGGGGCTTTGGCACTGAAGCTTTCTTT; cdr3_aa: CASSPSRGFGTEAFF
v_call: TRBV28; d_call: -; clone_size: -; j_call: TRBJ2-1; cdr3_nt: TGTGCCAGCAGTTTGAGCGGAATGGGGAATGAGCAGTTCTTC; cdr3_aa: CASSLSGMGNEQFF
v_call: TRBV28; d_call: TRBD1; clone_size: -; j_call: TRBJ1-5; cdr3_nt: TGTGCCAGCACCCCCGGGACAGGAGTTCGTCCCCAGCATTTT; cdr3_aa: CASTPGTGVRPQHF
v_call: TRBV14; d_call: -; clone_size: -; j_call: TRBJ2-3; cdr3_nt: TGTGCCAGCAGCCAAGATAGGGGGAAAGATACGCAGTATTTT; cdr3_aa: CASSQDRGKDTQYF
v_call: TRBV18; d_call: TRBD1; clone_size: few; j_call: TRBJ2-7; cdr3_nt: TGTGCCAGCTCACTCTCCGGGACAGGGTCCTACGAGCAGTACTTC; cdr3_aa: CASSLSGTGSYEQYF
v_call: TRBV28; d_call: -; clone_size: -; j_call: TRBJ1-2; cdr3_nt: TGTGCCAGCAGTTTAGAGATGGCAGGGCCCTATGGCTACACCTTC; cdr3_aa: CASSLEMAGPYGYTF
v_call: TRBV6-5; d_call: -; clone_size: -; j_call: TRBJ1-2; cdr3_nt: TGTGCCAGCAGTTACTCCAGGCGCGCTAACTATGGCTACACCTTC; cdr3_aa: CASSYSRRANYGYTF
v_call: TRBV30; d_call: -; clone_size: -; j_call: TRBJ1-1; cdr3_nt: TGTGCCTGGGGGCAGGGGCTGAACACTGAAGCTTTCTTT; cdr3_aa: CAWGQGLNTEAFF
v_call: TRBV6-1; d_call: -; clone_size: -; j_call: TRBJ2-7; cdr3_nt: TGTGCCAGCAGTGGTTTAATCTCCTACGAGCAGTACTTC; cdr3_aa: CASSGLISYEQYF
v_call: TRBV5-1; d_call: TRBD1; clone_size: -; j_call: TRBJ2-3; cdr3_nt: TGCGCCAGCAGCTTGACGGGACAGTCCACAGATACGCAGTATTTT; cdr3_aa: CASSLTGQSTDTQYF
v_call: TRBV15; d_call: TRBD1; clone_size: -; j_call: TRBJ2-1; cdr3_nt: TGTGCCACCAGCAGGAACAGGGGACATGGGAATGAGCAGTTCTTC; cdr3_aa: CATSRNRGHGNEQFF
v_call: TRBV18; d_call: TRBD1; clone_size: -; j_call: TRBJ1-5; cdr3_nt: TGTGCCAGCTCTCTTGGACAGGGGAACGGGCAGCCCCAGCATTTT; cdr3_aa: CASSLGQGNGQPQHF
v_call: TRBV4-3; d_call: -; clone_size: -; j_call: TRBJ2-7; cdr3_nt: TGCGCCAGCAGCCAAGGCTCCAGGGGAAAGTACGAGCAGTACTTC; cdr3_aa: CASSQGSRGKYEQYF
v_call: TRBV6-1; d_call: -; clone_size: -; j_call: TRBJ2-3; cdr3_nt: TGTGCCAGCAGTGAAGACCAGGCCCAGACGCAGTATTTT; cdr3_aa: CASSEDQAQTQYF
v_call: TRBV10-3; d_call: -; clone_size: -; j_call: TRBJ1-1; cdr3_nt: TGTGCCATCACTCTGGACTTGGAGAACACTGAAGCTTTCTTT; cdr3_aa: CAITLDLENTEAFF
v_call: TRBV5-4; d_call: TRBD2; clone_size: -; j_call: TRBJ2-5; cdr3_nt: TGTGCCAGCAGCGGTCTAGCGGGGGGACAAGAGACCCAGTACTTC; cdr3_aa: CASSGLAGGQETQYF
v_call: TRBV5-1; d_call: TRBD1; clone_size: few; j_call: TRBJ1-1; cdr3_nt: TGCGCCAGCAGCCAAACCCACAGGGGGAAGGAAGCTTTCTTT; cdr3_aa: CASSQTHRGKEAFF